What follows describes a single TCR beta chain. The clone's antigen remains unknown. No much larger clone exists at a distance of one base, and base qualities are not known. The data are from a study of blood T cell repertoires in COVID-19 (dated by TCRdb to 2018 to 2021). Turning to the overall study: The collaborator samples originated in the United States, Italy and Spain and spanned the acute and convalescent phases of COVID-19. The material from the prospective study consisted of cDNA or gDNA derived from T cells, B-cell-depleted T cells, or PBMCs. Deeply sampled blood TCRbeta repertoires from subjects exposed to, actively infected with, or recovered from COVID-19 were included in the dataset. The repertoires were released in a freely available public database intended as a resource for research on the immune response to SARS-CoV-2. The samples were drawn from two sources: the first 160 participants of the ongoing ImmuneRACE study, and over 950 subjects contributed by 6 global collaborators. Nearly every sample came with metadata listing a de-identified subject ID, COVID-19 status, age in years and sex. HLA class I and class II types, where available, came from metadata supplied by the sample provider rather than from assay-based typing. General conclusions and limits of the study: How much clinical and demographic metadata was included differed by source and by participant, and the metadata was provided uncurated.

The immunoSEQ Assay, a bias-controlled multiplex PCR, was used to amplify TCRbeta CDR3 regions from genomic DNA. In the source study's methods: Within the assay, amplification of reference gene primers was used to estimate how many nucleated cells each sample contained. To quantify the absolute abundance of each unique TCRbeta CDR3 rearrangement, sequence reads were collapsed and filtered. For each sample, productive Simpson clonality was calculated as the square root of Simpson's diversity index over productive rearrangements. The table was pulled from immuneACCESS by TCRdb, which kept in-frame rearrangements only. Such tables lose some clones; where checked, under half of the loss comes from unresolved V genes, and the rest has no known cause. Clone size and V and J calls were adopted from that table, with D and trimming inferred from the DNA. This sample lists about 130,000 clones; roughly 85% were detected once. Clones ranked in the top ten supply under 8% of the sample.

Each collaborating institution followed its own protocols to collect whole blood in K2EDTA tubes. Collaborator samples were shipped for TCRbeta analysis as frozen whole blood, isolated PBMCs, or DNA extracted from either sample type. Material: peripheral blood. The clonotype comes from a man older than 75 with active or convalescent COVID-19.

The CDR3 sequence is CASSEGRLTDTQYF. The DNA is TGTGCCAGCAGTGAAGGCAGGCTCACAGATACGCAGTATTTT. The rearranged segments are TRBV6-1 and TRBJ2-3, with the D gene not confidently named. Between the V and J ends, shortened by 1 base and 2 bases respectively, the junction contains 7 bases. The CDR3 measures 14 amino acids from cysteine to phenylalanine. Here the CDR3 DNA is all that survives: 42 bases in frame from base 1. Sequences MNHNS (CDR1) and SASEGT (CDR2) are obtained from the germline V gene.